These 4 T cell receptor beta chains came from one sample sequenced in a study of vaccination and CD4 T cells after COVID-19. As for time point: late sampling 161 to 241 days after vaccination in three convalescent patients. Treatment indicated: roughly nine-day PBMC culture with coronavirus spike peptide pools or control peptides (ViraFEST assay). Cultured CD4+ T-cell DNA underwent Oncomine TCR Beta short-read sequencing. TCRdb independently ran MiXCR on the PCR reads; one entry per CDR3 protein. The repertoire holds 20,000 to 25,000 distinct CDR3 sequences, about 35% seen once, with approximately 9% in the top ten. These receptors' antigens are unknown. The specimen comprised CD4+ T cells from blood, cultured in vitro, sampled about 7 months after SARS-CoV-2 vaccination. These receptors all come from a human donor who had recovered from COVID-19.

Relative to its sample, this clonotype is medium-sized. V is TRBV20-1 and J is TRBJ2-3; D might be TRBD1 or TRBD2, each matching 5 bases. Deletions cut 4 bases from V and 3 bases from J, with 11 bases between. The CDR3 runs to 13 residues. The germline CDR1 and CDR2 sequences are DFQATT and SNEGSKA (reference sequence). The CDR3 sequence is CSATGTTTDTQYF. The CDR3 DNA is TGCAGTGCTACCGGGACCACAACAGATACGCAGTATTTT.

This clonotype was counted between two and nine times. The chain joins TRBV19 to TRBJ2-7; 8 bases are a match to TRBD2. CDR3 size: 14 residues. Trimming removed 5 bases from V and 1 base from J; junction bases left unmatched: 4. CDR1 is LNHDA, CDR2 SQIVND, per germline (reference sequence). The CDR3 reads CASSGREGSYEQYF. CDR3 bases: TGTGCCAGTAGTGGACGGGAGGGATCCTACGAGCAGTACTTC. The full variable domain, its missing parts supplied by reference TRBV19 and TRBJ2-7, is DGGITQSPKYLFRKEGQNVTLSCEQNLNHDAMYWYRQDPGQGLRLIYYSQIVNDFQKGDIAEGYSVSREKKESFPLTVTSAQKNPTAFYLCASSGREGSYEQYFGPGTRLTVT.

The rearrangement uses TRBV20-1 and TRBJ2-3, with D perhaps matching TRBD1 (6 bases). The CDR3 is made up of 14 amino acids. CDR1 is DFQATT, CDR2 SNEGSKA, per germline (reference sequence). The CDR3 reads CSRDKTPSTDTQYF. In DNA form, the CDR3 reads TGCAGCCGGGACAAGACTCCTAGCACAGATACGCAGTATTTT.

V gene TRBV6-1 combines with J gene TRBJ1-2; 11 bases fit TRBD1. With V trimmed by 8 bases and J by 11 bases, 16 bases remained unmatched. Germline values: CDR1 MNHNS, CDR2 SASEGT. The CDR3 sequence is 15 residues long. CDR3 region: CASRVVGQGALGYTF. The CDR3 DNA sequence: TGTGCCAGCCGAGTGGTAGGACAGGGGGCGCTGGGGTACACCTTC.